The 24 T cell receptor beta chains given below trace back to one sample, sequenced in a study of beta chain features in type 1 diabetes. These receptors have no known antigen. Findings and caveats of the study: TCRB CDR3s were moderately but significantly shorter in Type 1 diabetes patients in all four CD4+ subsets.

The sequenced template was cDNA made from the entire isolated RNA. Clones were read by immunoSEQ multiplex PCR, and TCRdb kept only the in-frame ones, dropping some. The sample shows around 150,000 clones, 8.5% to 10% of them seen only once. The sequencing sample was made of central memory CD4+ T cells from blood. The receptors here all came from a woman aged 30 to 39 with type 1 diabetes.

This clone was seen more than once but under ten times. The chain employs TRBV19 and TRBJ2-7, with 7 bases that match TRBD2. The V and J ends lost 7 bases and 4 bases, in that order; junction bases with no gene match: 13. Looked up from germline, CDR1 is LNHDA and CDR2 is SQIVND (reference sequence). The CDR3 length is 15 residues. CDR3 loop: CASNPGAASGYEQYF. The DNA of the CDR3 is TGTGCCAGTAACCCTGGGGCGGCTAGCGGATACGAGCAGTACTTC.

V is TRBV7-2 and J is TRBJ2-7; no firm D call. Trimming removed 0 bases at V and 3 bases at J, with 9 bases between. The germline gives CDR1 SGHTA, CDR2 FQGNSA. The CDR3 consists of 14 residues. The CDR3 loop is CASSLAQRNYEQYF. The CDR3 DNA reads as TGTGCCAGCAGCTTAGCACAGAGAAACTACGAGCAGTACTTC.

Only a few counts were recorded for this clone. The rearrangement links TRBV6-1 to TRBJ1-5; 7 bases are shared with TRBD1. The junction had 12 bases not matched to a gene; V was cut back by 4 bases and J by 6 bases. Germline V gives CDR1 MNHNS, CDR2 SASEGT. The CDR3 is made up of 16 amino acids. CDR3 residues: CASSGLSTGKGQPQHF. In DNA, the CDR3 is TGTGCCAGCAGTGGATTATCGACAGGGAAAGGTCAGCCCCAGCATTTT.

This clone was observed many times. The chain combines TRBV28 with TRBJ1-5, with D unclear. Germline-derived CDR1 and CDR2 are MDHEN and SYDVKM. The germline V and J ends were trimmed by 3 bases and 5 bases, with 8 bases remaining between them. There are 13 residues in the CDR3. Here the CDR3 DNA reads TGTGCCAGCAGTTTGCCACAGCATCAGCCCCAGCATTTT. The encoded protein is CASSLPQHQPQHF.

In regard to this clone: This sample includes further DNA sequences coding for the same CDR3. This chain links TRBV5-1 with TRBJ2-5; 14 nucleotides align to TRBD2. The CDR3 spans 15 residues. The germline CDR1 and CDR2 sequences are SGHRS and YFSETQ. The V and J ends lost 4 bases and 5 bases, in that order; junction bases with no gene match: 4. The CDR3 region has the DNA TGCGCCAGCAGCCCGGGACTAGCGGGAGTTGAGACCCAGTACTTC. Translated, it gives CASSPGLAGVETQYF.

V gene TRBV27 combines with J gene TRBJ2-7, with 9 bases aligning to TRBD1. This CDR3 spans 16 amino acids. CDR1 and CDR2 (germline): MNHEY, SMNVEV (reference sequence). Trimming cost V 5 bases and J 2 bases; bases outside gene matches: 10. The CDR3 loop is CASSGRGTGRAYEQYF. CDR3 coding DNA: TGTGCCAGCAGTGGTAGGGGGACAGGGAGGGCCTACGAGCAGTACTTC.

This clone was observed a few times. The chain's CDR3 is CASSVGTGGNTIYF. DNA for the CDR3: TGTGCCAGCAGCGTCGGGACAGGCGGAAACACCATATATTTT. This rearrangement joins TRBV9 to TRBJ1-3, with 8 positions matching TRBD1. This CDR3 spans 14 amino acids. J gave up 4 bases and V 2 bases, and 2 bases lay outside the gene matches. CDR1 and CDR2 from the germline V gene are SGDLS and YYNGEE.

This sequence joins TRBV4-1 and TRBJ1-5; no definite D call. The CDR3 extends over 14 amino acids. The V and J ends lost 3 bases and 0 bases respectively, with 6 bases between them. Per germline, CDR1 MGHRA and CDR2 YSYEKL. The CDR3 loop is CASSHPYSNQPQHF. CDR3 DNA: TGCGCCAGCAGCCACCCCTATAGCAATCAGCCCCAGCATTTT.

By proportion, this clone is medium-sized. This chain uses TRBV29-1 with TRBJ2-1; D ambiguous. Trimming shortened V by 3 bases and J by 5 bases, and 8 bases separated the two germline ends. CDR3 length: 12 amino acids. The germline gives CDR1 SQVTM, CDR2 ANQGSEA. CDR3 sequence reads: CSVDYQNNEQFF. The DNA for the CDR3 is TGCAGCGTTGATTACCAGAACAATGAGCAGTTCTTC.

This clone was recorded a few times. The rearrangement joins TRBV20-1 to TRBJ2-3; D unclear. This CDR3 has 11 residues. V lost 5 bases, J lost 7 bases, and 10 bases lay in between. The germline CDR1 and CDR2 sequences are DFQATT and SNEGSKA (reference sequence). The CDR3 region has the DNA TGCAGTGCTTACAGCACGCATACGCAGTATTTT. It is translated as CSAYSTHTQYF.

This clone was detected only a few times. The chain carries TRBV5-1 and TRBJ1-2; TRBD1 might be the D (6 bases). Germline V gene sequence: CDR1 SGHRS, CDR2 YFSETQ. V lost 0 bases and J 2 bases, leaving 11 bases between the germline ends. This CDR3 is built from 15 residues. The chain's CDR3 is CASSLEGGLNYGYTF. The DNA of the CDR3 is TGCGCCAGCAGCTTGGAGGGGGGGCTGAACTATGGCTACACCTTC.

The V and J genes are TRBV30 and TRBJ1-2, with TRBD1 identical over 9 bases. Germline V CDR1 and CDR2: GTSNPN, SVGIG (reference sequence). CDR3 length: 13 residues. Trimming cost V 5 bases and J 6 bases; bases outside gene matches: 7. This chain's CDR3 is CAWDRGEADGYTF. The CDR3 coding sequence is TGTGCCTGGGACAGGGGGGAAGCGGATGGCTACACCTTC.

V is TRBV28 and J is TRBJ2-1; D possibly corresponds to TRBD2 (5 bases). Germline V gives CDR1 MDHEN, CDR2 SYDVKM. V was trimmed by 4 bases and J by 9 bases, leaving 7 bases between them. The CDR3 has 11 residues. CDR3 coding DNA: TGTGCCAGCAGTTGGACTCGTGAGCAGTTCTTC. It yields the protein CASSWTREQFF.

Only a few counts were recorded for this clone. V and J are TRBV5-1 and TRBJ2-5; weak D call: TRBD1 (5 bases). The DNA end favors TRBJ2-7, so the J call may be wrong. This CDR3 spans 13 amino acids. CDR1 is SGHRS and CDR2 is YFSETQ in the germline V gene. This chain's CDR3 is CASSLNRLYEQYF. CDR3 nucleotide sequence: TGCGCCAGCAGCTTGAACAGGCTATACGAGCAGTACTTC.

V is TRBV30 and J is TRBJ1-1, with D perhaps matching TRBD1 (5 bases). CDR1 is GTSNPN, CDR2 SVGIG, per germline (reference sequence). V was clipped by 4 bases and J by 4 bases, with 13 bases between them. The CDR3 contains 13 residues. In DNA form, the CDR3 reads TGTGCCTGGAAGGGTCAGGGTAGCACTGAAGCTTTCTTT. It encodes CAWKGQGSTEAFF.

This clone was seen many times. The chain recombines TRBV11-1 with TRBJ2-3, with D perhaps TRBD1 (6 bases). The CDR3 is 13 residues long. Deletions cut 6 bases from V and 4 bases from J, with 11 bases between. Looked up from germline, CDR1 is SGHAT and CDR2 is FQDESV (reference sequence). The chain's CDR3 is CASRSTGSDTQYF. The DNA for the CDR3 is TGTGCCAGCAGATCTACAGGGTCAGATACGCAGTATTTT. Together with reference TRBV11-1 and TRBJ2-3, the CDR3 gives the full variable domain: EAEVAQSPRYKITEKSQAVAFWCDPISGHATLYWYRQILGQGPELLVQFQDESVVDDSQLPKDRFSAERLKGVDSTLKIQPAELGDSAMYLCASRSTGSDTQYFGPGTRLTVL.

This chain connects TRBV5-4 to TRBJ2-7; 8 positions match TRBD1. Per germline, CDR1 SGHNT and CDR2 YYREEE (reference sequence). This CDR3 has 14 amino acids. V shed 4 bases, J shed 1 base, and the junction held 4 bases outside the gene matches. The CDR3 sequence is CASSAQGASYEQYF. CDR3 coding DNA: TGTGCCAGCAGCGCCCAGGGGGCTTCCTACGAGCAGTACTTC.

The chain uses TRBV28 and TRBJ1-2; 7 positions agree with TRBD1. The CDR3 runs 15 residues. Germline CDR1 and CDR2: MDHEN and SYDVKM. The trim removed 3 bases at V and 8 bases at J, leaving 12 bases unmatched. CDR3 sequence reads: CASSLARGGGKGYTF. The CDR3 coding sequence is TGTGCCAGCAGTTTGGCCCGAGGAGGGGGCAAGGGCTACACCTTC.

This chain connects TRBV7-8 to TRBJ2-1; 11 bases line up with TRBD2. The V gene's germline CDR1 is SGHVS and CDR2 FQNEAQ. The CDR3 sequence is 16 residues long. Germline trimming cut 7 bases from V and 5 bases from J; bases unmatched to any gene: 10. Here the CDR3 DNA reads TGTGCCAGCAAGCTCCGACTAGCGGGAAGGGACAATGAGCAGTTCTTC. This encodes CASKLRLAGRDNEQFF. Using reference TRBV7-8 and TRBJ2-1 for the parts outside the CDR3, the full variable domain is GAGVSQSPRYKVAKRGQDVALRCDPISGHVSLFWYQQALGQGPEFLTYFQNEAQLDKSGLPSDRFFAERPEGSVSTLKIQRTQQEDSAVYLCASKLRLAGRDNEQFFGPGTRLTVL.

This clone was observed a handful of times. The chain employs TRBV4-1 and TRBJ2-1; TRBD2 matches at 14 bases. This CDR3 has 15 residues. Germline V CDR1 and CDR2: MGHRA, YSYEKL. Trimming at V came to 4 bases and at J to 8 bases, leaving 4 bases not matched to a gene. The CDR3 nucleotides read TGCGCCAGCAGCCGATCGGGACTAGCGGGAGATGAGCAGTTCTTC. This codes for CASSRSGLAGDEQFF.

CDR3 DNA sequence: TGTGCCAGCAGCCGGATCATACAGGGAACTGGGGCCAACGTCCTGACTTTC. Its protein is CASSRIIQGTGANVLTF. The genes are TRBV5-6 and TRBJ2-6; TRBD1 is a possible D gene (6 bases). CDR1 is SGHDT and CDR2 is YYEEEE in the germline V gene. This CDR3 has 17 residues. The V and J ends lost 4 bases and 2 bases respectively, with 16 bases between them.

This clone was observed a few times. The CDR3 loop reads CSVMQDSGNTIYF. CDR3 in DNA: TGCAGCGTTATGCAGGACTCTGGAAACACCATATATTTT. The chain couples TRBV29-1 to TRBJ1-3; D gene unclear. Germline CDR1 SQVTM, CDR2 ANQGSEA. The ends were cut back, 5 bases at V and 0 bases at J, with 8 bases in the middle. This CDR3 region has 13 residues.

The chain combines TRBV4-1 with TRBJ2-1, with TRBD1 identical over 8 bases. Trimming at V came to 1 base and at J to 4 bases, leaving 0 bases not matched to a gene. This CDR3 spans 14 amino acids. Germline V gene lookup returns CDR1 MGHRA and CDR2 YSYEKL. CDR3: CASSQGQGYNEQFF. CDR3 nucleotides: TGCGCCAGCAGCCAAGGACAGGGGTACAATGAGCAGTTCTTC.

This clone was found a few times. The chain uses TRBV6-5 and TRBJ1-1; 10 bases are a match to TRBD1. The V gene's germline CDR1 is MNHEY and CDR2 SVGAGI. V was pared by 3 bases and J by 5 bases, with 6 bases of the junction left unmatched. The CDR3 contains 15 residues. CDR3 in DNA: TGTGCCAGCAGTTATAGACAGGGGGCGCGGACTGAAGCTTTCTTT. Amino acid sequence: CASSYRQGARTEAFF.